The clone carrying this T cell receptor (beta chain) was recorded at least ten times. This specimen comes from a study of T-cell reconstitution after alpha-beta-depleted transplantation in children. Germline assignment: CDR1 SNHLY and CDR2 FYNNEI. CDR3 size: 16 residues. The V gene lost 6 bases and the J gene lost 2 bases, with 20 bases spanning the gap. Unique molecular identifiers were used to barcode this TCRbeta library. TCRdb itself ran the PCR reads through MiXCR, one entry per CDR3 protein. The data hold under 350,000 distinct CDR3 sequences, with about a tenth observed a single time. The sequence was collected from a human donor who donated a stem cell graft to a child with SCID. This specimen consisted of PBMCs from the stem cell graft donor, obtained from the stem cell graft. The V and J genes are TRBV2 and TRBJ2-7, with D perhaps matching TRBD2 (6 bases). The CDR3 loop is CASRIKPRGITYEQYF. The CDR3 DNA follows: TGTGCCAGCAGAATTAAACCCCGGGGGATTACCTACGAGCAGTACTTC.